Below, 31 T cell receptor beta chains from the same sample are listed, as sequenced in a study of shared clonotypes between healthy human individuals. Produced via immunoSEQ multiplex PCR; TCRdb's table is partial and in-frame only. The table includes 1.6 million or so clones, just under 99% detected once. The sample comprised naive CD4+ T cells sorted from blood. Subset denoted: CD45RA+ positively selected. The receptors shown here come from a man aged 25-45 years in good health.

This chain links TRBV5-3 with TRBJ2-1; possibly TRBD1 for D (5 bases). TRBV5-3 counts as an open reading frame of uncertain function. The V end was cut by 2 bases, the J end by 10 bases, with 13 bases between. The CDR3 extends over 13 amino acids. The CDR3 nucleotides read TGTGCCAGAAGCTTTTACAGGTTTGTGGAGCAGTTCTTC. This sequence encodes CARSFYRFVEQFF.

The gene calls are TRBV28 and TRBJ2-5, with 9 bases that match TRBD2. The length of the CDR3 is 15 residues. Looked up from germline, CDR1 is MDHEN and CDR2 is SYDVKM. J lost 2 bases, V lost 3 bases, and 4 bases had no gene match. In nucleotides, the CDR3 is TGTGCCAGCAGTTTTCGGCTAGCGGGACAAGAGACCCAGTACTTC. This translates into CASSFRLAGQETQYF. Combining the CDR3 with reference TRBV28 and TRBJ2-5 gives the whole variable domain DVKVTQSSRYLVKRTGEKVFLECVQDMDHENMFWYRQDPGLGLRLIYFSYDVKMKEKGDIPEGYSVSREKKERFSLILESASTNQTSMYLCASSFRLAGQETQYFGPGTRLLVL.

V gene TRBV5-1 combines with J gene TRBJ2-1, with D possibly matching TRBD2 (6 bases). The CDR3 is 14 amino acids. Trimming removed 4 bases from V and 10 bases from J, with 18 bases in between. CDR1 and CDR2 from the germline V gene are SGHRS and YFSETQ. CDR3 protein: CASSRDSYNVEQFF. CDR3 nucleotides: TGCGCCAGCAGCCGGGACTCATACAATGTAGAGCAGTTCTTC.

The CDR3 region is CASSPPGRGLYEQYF. CDR3 DNA sequence: TGTGCCAGCAGCCCCCCGGGCAGGGGGCTCTACGAGCAGTACTTC. This chain links TRBV28 with TRBJ2-7; 8 positions agree with TRBD1. The ends lost 6 bases at V and 3 bases at J; junction bases unmatched: 10. The germline gives CDR1 MDHEN, CDR2 SYDVKM. This CDR3 comprises 15 residues.

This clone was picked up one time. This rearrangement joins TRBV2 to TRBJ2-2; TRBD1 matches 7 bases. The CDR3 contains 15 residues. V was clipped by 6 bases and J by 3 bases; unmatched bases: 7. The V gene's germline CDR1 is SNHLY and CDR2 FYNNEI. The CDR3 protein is CASRQQGRYTGELFF. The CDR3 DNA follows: TGTGCCAGCAGGCAACAGGGGCGGTACACCGGGGAGCTGTTTTTT.

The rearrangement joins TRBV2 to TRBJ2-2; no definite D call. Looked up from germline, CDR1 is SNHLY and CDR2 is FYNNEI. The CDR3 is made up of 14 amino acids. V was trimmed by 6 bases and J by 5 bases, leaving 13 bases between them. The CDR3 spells CASRAGWSTGELFF. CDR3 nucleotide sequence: TGTGCCAGCAGGGCCGGCTGGTCGACCGGGGAGCTGTTTTTT.

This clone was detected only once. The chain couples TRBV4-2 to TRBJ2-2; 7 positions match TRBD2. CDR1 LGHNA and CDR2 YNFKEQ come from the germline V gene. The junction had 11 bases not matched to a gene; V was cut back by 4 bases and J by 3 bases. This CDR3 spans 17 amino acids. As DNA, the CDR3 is TGTGCCAGCAGCCGCCTCGGACTAGAGGGGCACACCGGGGAGCTGTTTTTT. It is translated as CASSRLGLEGHTGELFF.

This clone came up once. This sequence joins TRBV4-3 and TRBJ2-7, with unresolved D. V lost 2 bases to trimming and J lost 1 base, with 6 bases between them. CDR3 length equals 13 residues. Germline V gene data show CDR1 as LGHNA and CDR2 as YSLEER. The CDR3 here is CASSQIQSYEQYF. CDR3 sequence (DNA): TGCGCCAGCAGCCAAATACAGTCCTACGAGCAGTACTTC.

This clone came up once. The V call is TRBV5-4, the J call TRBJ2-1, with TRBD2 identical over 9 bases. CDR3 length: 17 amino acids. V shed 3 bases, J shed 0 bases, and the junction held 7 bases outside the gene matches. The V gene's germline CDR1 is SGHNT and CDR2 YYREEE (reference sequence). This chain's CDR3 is CASSSLAGSSSYNEQFF. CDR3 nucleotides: TGTGCCAGCAGCTCCCTAGCGGGGTCCAGCTCCTACAATGAGCAGTTCTTC.

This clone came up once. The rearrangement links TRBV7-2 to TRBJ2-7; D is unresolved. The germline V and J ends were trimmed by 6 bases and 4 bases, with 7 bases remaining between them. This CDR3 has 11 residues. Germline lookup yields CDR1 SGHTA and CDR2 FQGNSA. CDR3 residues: CASRISYEQYF. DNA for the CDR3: TGTGCCAGCAGGATATCTTACGAGCAGTACTTC.

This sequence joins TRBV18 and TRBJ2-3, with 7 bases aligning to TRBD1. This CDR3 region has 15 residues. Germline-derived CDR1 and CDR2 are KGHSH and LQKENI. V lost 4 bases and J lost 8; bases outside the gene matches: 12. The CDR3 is CASSRQGLEGGTQYF. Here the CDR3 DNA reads TGTGCCAGCTCACGACAGGGTCTGGAAGGGGGTACGCAGTATTTT.

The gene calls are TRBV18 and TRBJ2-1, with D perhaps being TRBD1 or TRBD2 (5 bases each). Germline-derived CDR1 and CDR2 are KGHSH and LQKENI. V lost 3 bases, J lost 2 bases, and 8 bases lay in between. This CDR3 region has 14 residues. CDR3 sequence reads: CASSPRGAYNEQFF. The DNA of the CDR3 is TGTGCCAGCTCACCTAGAGGGGCCTACAATGAGCAGTTCTTC.

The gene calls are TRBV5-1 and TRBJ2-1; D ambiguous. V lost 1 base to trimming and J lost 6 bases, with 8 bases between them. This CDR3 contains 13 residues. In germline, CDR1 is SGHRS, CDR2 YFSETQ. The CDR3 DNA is TGCGCCAGCAGCTTGCAACTAACCAATGAGCAGTTCTTC. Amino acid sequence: CASSLQLTNEQFF.

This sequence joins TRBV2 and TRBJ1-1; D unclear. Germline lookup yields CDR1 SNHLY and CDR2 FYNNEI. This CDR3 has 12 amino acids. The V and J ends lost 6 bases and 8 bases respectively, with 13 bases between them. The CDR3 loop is CASSLRALEAFF. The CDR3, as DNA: TGTGCCAGCAGCCTTAGGGCACTAGAAGCTTTCTTT. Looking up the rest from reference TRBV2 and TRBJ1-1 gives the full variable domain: EPEVTQTPSHQVTQMGQEVILRCVPISNHLYFYWYRQILGQKVEFLVSFYNNEISEKSEIFDDQFSVERPDGSNFTLKIRSTKLEDSAMYFCASSLRALEAFFGQGTRLTVV.

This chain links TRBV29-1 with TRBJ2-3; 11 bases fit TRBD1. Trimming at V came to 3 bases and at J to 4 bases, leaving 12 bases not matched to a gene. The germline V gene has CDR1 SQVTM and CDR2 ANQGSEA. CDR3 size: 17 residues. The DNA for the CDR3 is TGCAGCGTTGACATAAAGGTAGGACAGGGGGCCTCAGATACGCAGTATTTT. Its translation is CSVDIKVGQGASDTQYF.

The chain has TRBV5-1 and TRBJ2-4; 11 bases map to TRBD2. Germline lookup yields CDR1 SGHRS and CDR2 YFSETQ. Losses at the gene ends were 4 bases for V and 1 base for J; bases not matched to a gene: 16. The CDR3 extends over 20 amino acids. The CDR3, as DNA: TGCGCCAGCAGCGCCCCACTACTAGCGGGAGTCTCCACGGCCAAAAACATTCAGTACTTC. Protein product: CASSAPLLAGVSTAKNIQYF.

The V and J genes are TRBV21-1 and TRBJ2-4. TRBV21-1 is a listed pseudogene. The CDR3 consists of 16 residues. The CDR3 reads CASNKGGRRAKNIQYF. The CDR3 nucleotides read TGTGCCAGTAATAAGGGGGGAAGACGAGCGAAAAACATTCAGTACTTC.

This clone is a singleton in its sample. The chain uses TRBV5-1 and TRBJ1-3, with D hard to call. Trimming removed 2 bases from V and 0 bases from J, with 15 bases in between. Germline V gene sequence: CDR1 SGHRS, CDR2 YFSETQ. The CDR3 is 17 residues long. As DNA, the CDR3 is TGCGCCAGCAGCTTAATCCCCCGGAGTCTCTCTGGAAACACCATATATTTT. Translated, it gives CASSLIPRSLSGNTIYF.

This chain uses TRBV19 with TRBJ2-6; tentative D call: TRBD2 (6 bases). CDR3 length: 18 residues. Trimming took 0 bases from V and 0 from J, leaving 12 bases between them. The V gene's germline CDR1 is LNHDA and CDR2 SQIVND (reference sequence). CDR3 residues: CASSIDGGDHSGANVLTF. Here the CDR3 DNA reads TGTGCCAGTAGTATAGACGGGGGAGATCACTCTGGGGCCAACGTCCTGACTTTC.

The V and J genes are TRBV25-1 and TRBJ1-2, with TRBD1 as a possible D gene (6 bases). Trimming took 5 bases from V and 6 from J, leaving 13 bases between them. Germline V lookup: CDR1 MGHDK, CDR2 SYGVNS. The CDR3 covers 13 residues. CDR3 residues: CASSPYRAHGYTF. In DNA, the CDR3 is TGTGCCAGCAGTCCGTACAGGGCCCATGGCTACACCTTC.

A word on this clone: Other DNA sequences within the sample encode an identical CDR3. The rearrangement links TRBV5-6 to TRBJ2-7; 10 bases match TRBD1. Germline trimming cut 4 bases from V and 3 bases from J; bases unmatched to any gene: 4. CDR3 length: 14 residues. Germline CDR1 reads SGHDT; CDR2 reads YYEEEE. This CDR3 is CASSQDRGLYEQYF. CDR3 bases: TGTGCCAGCAGCCAAGACAGGGGGCTCTACGAGCAGTACTTC.

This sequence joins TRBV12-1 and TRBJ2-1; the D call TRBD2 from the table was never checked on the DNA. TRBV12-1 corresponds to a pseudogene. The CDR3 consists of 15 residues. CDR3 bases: TGTGCCAGCAGCTCACTAGCGGGAGGTTCCCATGAGCAGTTCTTC. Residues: CASSSLAGGSHEQFF.

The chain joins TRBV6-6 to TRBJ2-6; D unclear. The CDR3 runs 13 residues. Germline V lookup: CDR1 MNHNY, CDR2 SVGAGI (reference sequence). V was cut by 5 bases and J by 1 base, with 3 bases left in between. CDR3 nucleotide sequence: TGTGCCAGCAGTATATCTGGGGCCAACGTCCTGACTTTC. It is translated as CASSISGANVLTF.

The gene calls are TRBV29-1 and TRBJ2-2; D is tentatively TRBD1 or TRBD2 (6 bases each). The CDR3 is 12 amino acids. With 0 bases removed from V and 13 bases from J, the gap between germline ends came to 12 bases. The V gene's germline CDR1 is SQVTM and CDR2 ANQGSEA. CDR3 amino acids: CSVEDRGLGLFF. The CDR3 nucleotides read TGCAGCGTTGAAGATCGGGGGCTAGGGCTGTTTTTT.

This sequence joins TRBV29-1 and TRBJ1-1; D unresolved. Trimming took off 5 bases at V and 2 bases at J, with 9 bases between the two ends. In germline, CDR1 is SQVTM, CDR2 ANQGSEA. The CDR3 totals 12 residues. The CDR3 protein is CSVSQVNTEAFF. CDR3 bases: TGCAGCGTTTCCCAGGTAAACACTGAAGCTTTCTTT.

CDR3 in amino acids: CASSMAAVENIQYF. CDR3 nucleotide sequence: TGCGCCAGCAGCATGGCCGCGGTTGAAAACATTCAGTACTTC. The chain recombines TRBV4-3 with TRBJ2-4; no reliable D call. From germline, CDR1 is LGHNA and CDR2 YSLEER. The CDR3 contains 14 residues. V shed 5 bases and J shed 5 bases, with 13 bases lying between them.

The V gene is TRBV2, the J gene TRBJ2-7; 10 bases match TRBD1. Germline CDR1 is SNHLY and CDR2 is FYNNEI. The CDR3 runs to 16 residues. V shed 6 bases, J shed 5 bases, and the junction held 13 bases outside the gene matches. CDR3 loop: CASRRTGGPSVNEQYF. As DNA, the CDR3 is TGTGCCAGCAGGAGGACAGGGGGTCCTAGTGTCAACGAGCAGTACTTC.

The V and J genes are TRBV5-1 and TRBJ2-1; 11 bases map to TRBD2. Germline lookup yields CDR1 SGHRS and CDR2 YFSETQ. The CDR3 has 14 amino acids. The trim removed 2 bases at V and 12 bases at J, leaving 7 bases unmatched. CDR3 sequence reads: CASSFSSGRPRQFF. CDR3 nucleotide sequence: TGCGCCAGCAGCTTTTCTAGCGGGAGGCCTCGGCAGTTCTTC.

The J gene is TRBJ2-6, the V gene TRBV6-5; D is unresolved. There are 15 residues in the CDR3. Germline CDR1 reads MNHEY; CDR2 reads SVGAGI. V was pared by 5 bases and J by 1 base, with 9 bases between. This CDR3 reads CASSPSGSGANVLTF. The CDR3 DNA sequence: TGTGCCAGCAGTCCTTCAGGATCTGGGGCCAACGTCCTGACTTTC.

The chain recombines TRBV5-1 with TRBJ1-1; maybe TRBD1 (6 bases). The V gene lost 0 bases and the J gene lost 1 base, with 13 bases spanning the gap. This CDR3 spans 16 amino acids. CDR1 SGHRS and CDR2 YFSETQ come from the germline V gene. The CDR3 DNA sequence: TGCGCCAGCAGCTTGGCCATGCCGGGGGCGAACACTGAAGCTTTCTTT. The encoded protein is CASSLAMPGANTEAFF.

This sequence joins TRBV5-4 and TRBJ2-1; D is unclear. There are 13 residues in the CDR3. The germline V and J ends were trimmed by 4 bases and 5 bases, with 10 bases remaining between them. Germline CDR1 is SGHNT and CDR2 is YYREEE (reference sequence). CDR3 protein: CASSPQGHNEQFF. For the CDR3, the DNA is TGTGCCAGCAGCCCCCAAGGCCACAATGAGCAGTTCTTC.